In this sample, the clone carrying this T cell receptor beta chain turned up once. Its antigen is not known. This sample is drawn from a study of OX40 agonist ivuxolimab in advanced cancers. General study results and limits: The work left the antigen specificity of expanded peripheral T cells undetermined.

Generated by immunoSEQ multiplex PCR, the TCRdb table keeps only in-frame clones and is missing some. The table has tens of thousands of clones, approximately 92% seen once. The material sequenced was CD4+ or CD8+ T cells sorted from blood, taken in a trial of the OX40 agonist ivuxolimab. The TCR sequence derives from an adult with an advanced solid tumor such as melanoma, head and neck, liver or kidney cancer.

CDR3 in amino acids: CASSRTGDEAFF. CDR3 nucleotide sequence: TGTGCCAGCTCACGAACGGGGGATGAAGCTTTCTTT. V and J are TRBV18 and TRBJ1-1, with a tentative D call TRBD1 (5 bases). Germline V gene sequence: CDR1 KGHSH, CDR2 LQKENI. Trimming stripped 4 bases from V and 7 bases from J, with 10 bases between. The CDR3 has 12 residues. The whole variable domain, remainder taken from reference TRBV18 and TRBJ1-1, is NAGVMQNPRHLVRRRGQEARLRCSPMKGHSHVYWYRQLPEEGLKFMVYLQKENIIDESGMPKERFSAEFPKEGPSILRIQQVVRGDSAAYFCASSRTGDEAFFGQGTRLTVV.